This TCR beta chain appears in the sequencing data of a study of blood T cell repertoires in COVID-19. Study-wide context: T cells, B-cell-depleted T cells, or PBMCs provided the cDNA or gDNA that served as material.

The repertoire was sequenced with immunoSEQ multiplex PCR; TCRdb's copy has only in-frame clones and lacks some. The sample holds over 250,000 clones, 65% to 90% seen once. This CDR3 is built from 14 residues. V was clipped by 3 bases and J by 5 bases, with 16 bases between them. Germline assignment: CDR1 DFQATT and CDR2 SNEGSKA (reference sequence). The chain carries TRBV20-1 and TRBJ2-5, with D perhaps matching TRBD1 (5 bases). Specimen: peripheral blood. The TCR comes from a woman aged 65 to 85 with COVID-19, enrolled during active disease. The CDR3 DNA sequence: TGCAGTGCTAGTAGTTCAGGGATCGGGGAGACCCAGTACTTC. This translates into CSASSSGIGETQYF.